Below, 10 T cell receptor beta chains from the same sample are listed, as sequenced in a study of PD-1 blockade in classical Hodgkin lymphoma. Time point here: cycle 4 day 1 (C4D1), after about 6 weeks of nivolumab. Brentuximab vedotin exposure varied among the patients, all of whom had relapsed after autologous stem cell transplantation. Using immunoSEQ multiplex PCR, the repertoire was profiled, and TCRdb retains in-frame clones only, with some absent. The profile shows about 39,000 clones, 78% of them singletons. Sequencing used peripheral blood mononuclear cells (PBMCs), obtained before the fourth cycle of nivolumab. These TCRs come from a human donor with classical Hodgkin lymphoma.

The chain uses TRBV5-4 and TRBJ2-3, with TRBD2 identical over 15 bases. CDR1 is SGHNT, CDR2 YYREEE, per germline (reference sequence). V was clipped by 4 bases and J by 5 bases; unmatched bases: 2. The CDR3 is 15 amino acids. CDR3 sequence (DNA): TGTGCCAGCAGCGCGGGACTAGCGGGGGGAGATACGCAGTATTTT. This sequence encodes CASSAGLAGGDTQYF.

V usage is TRBV6-5 and J usage is TRBJ1-1, with D hard to call. With 7 bases removed from V and 3 bases from J, the gap between germline ends came to 15 bases. From germline, CDR1 is MNHEY and CDR2 SVGAGI. The CDR3 contains 14 residues. CDR3 nucleotide sequence: TGTGCCAGCAACCGCTTGAACGTGGACACTGAAGCTTTCTTT. Translated: CASNRLNVDTEAFF.

The J gene is TRBJ2-3, the V gene TRBV6-5; 7 nucleotides line up with TRBD1. The CDR3 totals 15 residues. V dropped 5 bases and J dropped 4; count of bases not matched to a gene: 9. CDR1 is MNHEY and CDR2 is SVGAGI in the germline V gene. The DNA of the CDR3 is TGTGCCAGCAGTGCGACAGGGTTTTTGGCAGATACGCAGTATTTT. Protein sequence: CASSATGFLADTQYF.

The chain recombines TRBV6-6 with TRBJ2-7; 7 nucleotides align to TRBD1. The CDR3 extends over 12 amino acids. CDR1 and CDR2 (germline): MNHNY, SVGAGI (reference sequence). Germline trimming cut 8 bases from V and 6 bases from J; bases unmatched to any gene: 7. CDR3 in amino acids: CASGGQTSEQYF. DNA for the CDR3: TGTGCCAGCGGGGGACAGACCAGCGAGCAGTACTTC.

The chain links TRBV5-6 to TRBJ1-5; D not resolved. The V end was cut by 0 bases, the J end by 4 bases, with 2 bases between. The CDR3 sequence is 12 residues long. Per germline, CDR1 SGHDT and CDR2 YYEEEE. CDR3 bases: TGTGCCAGCAGCTTGGGAAATCAGCCCCAGCATTTT. Translating gives CASSLGNQPQHF. The variable domain in full, with the rest retrieved from reference TRBV5-6 and TRBJ1-5, is DAGVTQSPTHLIKTRGQQVTLRCSPKSGHDTVSWYQQALGQGPQFIFQYYEEEERQRGNFPDRFSGHQFPNYSSELNVNALLLGDSALYLCASSLGNQPQHFGDGTRLSIL.

On this clone itself: The sample carries other DNA sequences with the same CDR3. The V gene is TRBV11-3, the J gene TRBJ1-1; 7 nucleotides agree with TRBD1. The CDR3 length is 13 residues. Trimming took 4 bases from V and 1 from J; bases not matched to a gene: 0. Germline V CDR1 and CDR2: SGHNT, YENEEA. CDR3 in DNA: TGTGCCAGCAGCTCAGGGGGGAACACTGAAGCTTTCTTT. It translates to CASSSGGNTEAFF. The variable domain in full, with the rest retrieved from reference TRBV11-3 and TRBJ1-1, is EAGVVQSPRYKIIEKKQPVAFWCNPISGHNTLYWYLQNLGQGPELLIRYENEEAVDDSQLPKDRFSAERLKGVDSTLKIQPAELGDSAVYLCASSSGGNTEAFFGQGTRLTVV.

This clone was recorded a few times. The chain couples TRBV28 to TRBJ1-6; 8 bases align to TRBD1. The ends lost 8 bases at V and 1 base at J; junction bases unmatched: 4. CDR3 length: 15 residues. The germline V gene has CDR1 MDHEN and CDR2 SYDVKM. The DNA of the CDR3 is TGTGCCAGCCGAGGACAGGGATCCTATAATTCACCCCTCCACTTT. It yields the protein CASRGQGSYNSPLHF.

The rearrangement uses TRBV4-2 and TRBJ1-1; D perhaps matches TRBD1 (6 bases). Germline V CDR1 and CDR2: LGHNA, YNFKEQ. V was cut by 4 bases and J by 8 bases, with 14 bases left in between. The CDR3 runs 13 residues. CDR3: CASSPTLQGEAFF. The CDR3 nucleotides read TGTGCCAGCAGCCCAACTTTACAGGGAGAAGCTTTCTTT.

V and J are TRBV7-2 and TRBJ2-5, with 11 bases that match TRBD2. Unmatched junction bases numbered 6, after V lost 1 base and J lost 5 bases. The CDR3 loop spans 16 amino acids. The V gene's germline CDR1 is SGHTA and CDR2 FQGNSA. This CDR3 reads CASSLGIAGGTETQYF. The CDR3 DNA is TGTGCCAGCAGCTTAGGCATAGCGGGGGGGACGGAGACCCAGTACTTC. Full variable domain (missing parts from reference TRBV7-2 and TRBJ2-5): GAGVSQSPSNKVTEKGKDVELRCDPISGHTALYWYRQSLGQGLEFLIYFQGNSAPDKSGLPSDRFSAERTGGSVSTLTIQRTQQEDSAVYLCASSLGIAGGTETQYFGPGTRLLVL.

V usage is TRBV6-1 and J usage is TRBJ1-5, with a weak D call TRBD1 (6 bases). CDR3 size: 15 residues. V lost 4 bases to trimming and J lost 3 bases, with 13 bases between them. Germline V gene lookup returns CDR1 MNHNS and CDR2 SASEGT. Here the CDR3 DNA reads TGTGCCAGCAGTGCTATGGACAGTTTCAATCAGCCCCAGCATTTT. Amino acids: CASSAMDSFNQPQHF.